The clone carrying this T cell receptor (beta chain) was seen only once. This record belongs to a study of blood T cell repertoires in COVID-19. Study overall: Some COVID-19 samples were acute and others convalescent; all came from the United States, Italy and Spain. T cells, B-cell-depleted T cells, or PBMCs provided the cDNA or gDNA that served as material.

In the original processing: Reference gene primer amplification in the assay estimated nucleated cell counts. TCRdb keeps only in-frame clones here, not all; method: immunoSEQ multiplex PCR. V and J calls and clone size follow that table, whereas D and trimming were derived from the DNA. The sample has around 43,000 clones; roughly three quarters are singletons. The sequence was obtained from a man aged 70 or older with acute or convalescent COVID-19. The sample was peripheral blood.

The CDR3 loop reads CASSQGTGFMASNQPQHF. Written as DNA, the CDR3 is TGTGCCAGCAGCCAAGGGACAGGGTTCATGGCTAGCAATCAGCCCCAGCATTTT. The chain combines TRBV3-1 (or the pseudogene TRBV3-2) with TRBJ1-5, with 8 bases that match TRBD1. V was pared by 1 base and J by 0 bases, with 8 bases of the junction left unmatched. CDR1 LGHDT and CDR2 YNNKEL come from the germline V gene (reference sequence). The CDR3 has 18 amino acids.